This TCR beta chain was captured by sequencing in a study of CD8 T cells in Susac syndrome. Random hexamers were used to reverse transcribe an amount of about 0.45 to 1 ug RNA. Multiplex PCR with immunoSEQ amplified the TCR beta CDR3 across 54 Vbeta and 13 Jbeta. Using its own MiXCR run on the immunoSEQ multiplex PCR reads, TCRdb lists one record per CDR3 protein. The table includes 150,000 to 200,000 distinct CDR3 sequences, roughly 94% detected once. Sequencing of TCR beta was performed on blood CD8+ and CD4+ T cells. The multiple sclerosis controls consisted of treatment-naive patients with relapsing-remitting disease, either stable or active. Both CD4+ and CD8+ T cells were negatively isolated, and TEMRA cells underwent FACS enrichment. The sample comprised CD4+ T cells from PBMCs. This receptor was obtained from a human donor with multiple sclerosis.

This chain's CDR3 is CASSQVRDTEAFF. For the CDR3, the DNA is TGTGCCAGCAGCCAAGTACGGGACACTGAAGCTTTCTTT. The chain couples TRBV3-1 to TRBJ1-1; D call uncertain. The V end lost 1 base, the J end lost 3 bases, and 6 bases lay between the germline ends. The CDR3 is made up of 13 amino acids. Germline assignment: CDR1 LGHDT and CDR2 YNNKEL (reference sequence).